This T cell receptor (beta chain) was captured by sequencing in a study of control samples from healthy donors and cancer patients. Profiling relied on immunoSEQ multiplex PCR, and the TCRdb table lists in-frame clones only, not all of them. Among some 120,000 clones listed, 75% to 95% were seen once. The CDR3 totals 15 residues. Between the trimmed V and J ends, which lost 0 bases and 7 bases, there was a span of 16 bases. Germline V gene sequence: CDR1 LNHNV, CDR2 YYDKDF (reference sequence). The sequence was obtained from a man aged 18 to 30 in good health. The chain has TRBV15 and TRBJ2-7; D is unclear. Sequenced input: blood. CDR3 nucleotides: TGTGCCACCAGCAGAGATAAAGGTGGTTATCGTGAGCAGTACTTC. Translated: CATSRDKGGYREQYF.